The 11 T cell receptor beta chains in this list originate from one sample, sequenced in a study of blood T cell repertoires in COVID-19 (dated by TCRdb to 2018 to 2021). The library relied on the immunoSEQ multiplex PCR assay. Sourced from immuneACCESS, this table was stored by TCRdb with only in-frame sequences that have V and J called. A share of the clones is absent; for the studies checked, an unresolved V gene accounts for under half, and the remainder has no known explanation. The table for this sample lists around 270,000 clones; 75% to 90% of them were counted only once. About 4.6% of the sample is held by the ten biggest clonotypes. Input material: peripheral blood. The receptor set was obtained from a man aged 40-49 years with acute or convalescent COVID-19.

The CDR3 nucleotides read TGTGCCAGCAGCGGGGAGGTGGGGGGGACCCAGTACTTC. Encoded protein: CASSGEVGGTQYF. The chain links TRBV7-9 to TRBJ2-5; TRBD2 might be the D (6 bases). This CDR3 has 13 amino acids. V lost 5 bases to trimming and J lost 7 bases, with 14 bases between them. CDR1 is SEHNR, CDR2 FQNEAQ, per germline (reference sequence).

This chain links TRBV10-2 with TRBJ2-2, with 8 bases identical to TRBD1. V shed 10 bases and J 6 bases; nucleotides not matched to a gene: 13. The CDR3 has 15 residues. Germline-derived CDR1 and CDR2 are WSHSY and SAAADI. The CDR3 reads CATRWGTGEAGELFF. Here the CDR3 DNA reads TGCGCCACCAGGTGGGGGACAGGAGAGGCCGGGGAGCTGTTTTTT.

J is TRBJ2-3 and V is TRBV9; TRBD1 is a possible D gene (6 bases). Germline loops: CDR1 SGDLS, CDR2 YYNGEE. The CDR3 runs to 16 residues. Trimming pared 4 bases from V and 4 bases from J, leaving 19 bases between. The CDR3 sequence: CASSPRTEQGSDTQYF. Here the CDR3 DNA reads TGTGCCAGCAGCCCTCGGACGGAGCAGGGGTCAGATACGCAGTATTTT.

CDR3 sequence (DNA): TGTGCCAGCGCGCCAGGGCGCTACGAGCAGTACTTC. It translates to CASAPGRYEQYF. This rearrangement joins TRBV11-2 to TRBJ2-7, with D possibly TRBD1 on 5 matching bases. The ends were cut back, 8 bases at V and 3 bases at J, with 11 bases in the middle. CDR1 and CDR2 (germline): SGHAT, FQNNGV. This CDR3 spans 12 amino acids.

The CDR3 DNA reads TGTGCCAGCAGCTTAGGGGGGGCCTATGAGCAGTTCTTC. Translated, it gives CASSLGGAYEQFF. V usage is TRBV7-3 and J usage is TRBJ2-1, with a tentative D call TRBD2 (7 bases). The CDR3 spans 13 residues. The germline V gene encodes CDR1 SGHTA and CDR2 FQGTGA. V gave up 2 bases and J gave up 8 bases, with 10 bases separating them. Complete variable domain (other parts from reference TRBV7-3 and TRBJ2-1): GAGVSQTPSNKVTEKGKYVELRCDPISGHTALYWYRQSLGQGPEFLIYFQGTGAADDSGLPNDRFFAVRPEGSVSTLKIQRTERGDSAVYLCASSLGGAYEQFFGPGTRLTVL.

This clone occurred a few times. The genes are TRBV7-8 and TRBJ1-1; perhaps TRBD1 as D (6 bases). The V end lost 3 bases, the J end lost 4 bases, and 15 bases lay between the germline ends. Germline V gene sequence: CDR1 SGHVS, CDR2 FQNEAQ. The CDR3 totals 15 residues. CDR3 residues: CASSLAQGWATEAFF. CDR3 DNA: TGTGCCAGCAGCTTGGCCCAGGGGTGGGCCACTGAAGCTTTCTTT.

This clone came up once. This chain connects TRBV24-1 to TRBJ2-1, with TRBD1 matching 7 bases. The V and J ends lost 4 bases and 12 bases, in that order; junction bases with no gene match: 8. Germline values: CDR1 KGHDR, CDR2 SFDVKD. This CDR3 spans 13 amino acids. CDR3 residues: CATSDRTGSRQFF. CDR3 nucleotides: TGTGCCACCAGTGACCGGACAGGTTCAAGGCAGTTCTTC.

The chain carries TRBV19 and TRBJ1-2, with D uncertain. The V end lost 2 bases, the J end lost 0 bases, and 13 bases lay between the germline ends. Per the germline V gene, CDR1 is LNHDA and CDR2 is SQIVND (reference sequence). CDR3 length: 16 residues. As DNA, the CDR3 is TGTGCCAGTAGTATAATCGCGTGGAGAGCTAACTATGGCTACACCTTC. Amino acids: CASSIIAWRANYGYTF.

The chain couples TRBV20-1 to TRBJ1-1; D is unresolved. V dropped 3 bases and J dropped 10 bases, with 15 bases sitting between them. This CDR3 is 12 amino acids long. Germline CDR1 DFQATT, CDR2 SNEGSKA (reference sequence). CDR3 DNA sequence: TGCAGTGCTAGTGACGTTGACTTGCCAGCTTTCTTT. This translates into CSASDVDLPAFF.

This chain joins TRBV2 and TRBJ1-2, with D perhaps TRBD1 (6 bases). Per germline, CDR1 SNHLY and CDR2 FYNNEI. V shed 5 bases and J shed 2 bases, with 15 bases lying between them. CDR3 length: 15 amino acids. Written as DNA, the CDR3 is TGTGCCAGCAGTATATTAACAGGGCTGAACTATGGCTACACCTTC. This gives the protein CASSILTGLNYGYTF.

This rearrangement joins TRBV7-9 to TRBJ2-1; weak D call: TRBD1 (5 bases). V was pared by 2 bases and J by 7 bases, with 15 bases between. Looked up from germline, CDR1 is SEHNR and CDR2 is FQNEAQ (reference sequence). This CDR3 has 15 residues. The CDR3 DNA reads TGTGCCAGCAGCTTAATGTCAGGGCGTAAAAATGAGCAGTTCTTC. Protein sequence: CASSLMSGRKNEQFF.